One sample yielded the 10 T cell receptor beta chains listed below, sequenced in a study of cytomegalovirus exposure and HLA in healthy donors. Sequencing used immunoSEQ multiplex PCR; TCRdb keeps in-frame clones, though not all of them. The top ten hold around 0.9% of the sample, which has approximately 280,000 clones, 88% seen once. The sequencing input was PBMCs. Every receptor here comes from a woman under 30 in good health and CMV-seronegative.

The CDR3 spells CASRGLLGELFF. The CDR3 nucleotides read TGTGCCAGTAGGGGGCTGTTAGGGGAGCTGTTTTTT. The rearrangement joins TRBV19 to TRBJ2-2; D possibly corresponds to TRBD1 (5 bases). Looked up from germline, CDR1 is LNHDA and CDR2 is SQIVND (reference sequence). The CDR3 spans 12 residues. The ends were cut back, 6 bases at V and 8 bases at J, with 10 bases in the middle. Drawing the rest from reference TRBV19 and TRBJ2-2, the complete variable domain is DGGITQSPKYLFRKEGQNVTLSCEQNLNHDAMYWYRQDPGQGLRLIYYSQIVNDFQKGDIAEGYSVSREKKESFPLTVTSAQKNPTAFYLCASRGLLGELFFGEGSRLTVL.

The chain combines TRBV7-3 with TRBJ2-1; the match to TRBD2 covers 7 bases. Trimming cost V 1 base and J 4 bases; bases outside gene matches: 10. The length of the CDR3 is 17 residues. CDR1 is SGHTA and CDR2 is FQGTGA in the germline V gene. The chain's CDR3 is CASSLSQASGKYNEQFF. The CDR3 DNA follows: TGTGCCAGCAGCTTAAGTCAGGCGAGCGGGAAATACAATGAGCAGTTCTTC.

The chain joins TRBV28 to TRBJ2-2, with 7 bases that match TRBD2. The CDR3 sequence is 15 residues long. The ends lost 6 bases at V and 0 bases at J; junction bases unmatched: 4. Germline V gene sequence: CDR1 MDHEN, CDR2 SYDVKM. In nucleotides, the CDR3 is TGTGCCAGCAGGCGGGGGACGGCGAACACCGGGGAGCTGTTTTTT. Translated, it gives CASRRGTANTGELFF.

The chain carries TRBV10-3 and TRBJ2-3, with 7 bases matching TRBD2. V shed 2 bases and J 2 bases; nucleotides not matched to a gene: 7. The CDR3 totals 16 residues. Germline-derived CDR1 and CDR2 are ENHRY and SYGVKD. The CDR3 region has the DNA TGTGCCATCAGTGAGCTCGGCGGGAGCACCACAGATACGCAGTATTTT. It encodes CAISELGGSTTDTQYF.

The J gene is TRBJ2-1, the V gene TRBV11-2; 9 nucleotides line up with TRBD2. The ends lost 2 bases at V and 2 bases at J; junction bases unmatched: 7. The CDR3 is made up of 17 amino acids. Germline V gives CDR1 SGHAT, CDR2 FQNNGV. The CDR3 DNA sequence: TGTGCCAGCAGCTTACTTTGGCGGGAGGGGGCCTACAATGAGCAGTTCTTC. Protein: CASSLLWREGAYNEQFF.

Points on this clone: This sample includes further DNA sequences coding for the same CDR3. The chain joins TRBV4-1 to TRBJ1-5, with TRBD1 identical over 9 bases. Germline-derived CDR1 and CDR2 are MGHRA and YSYEKL. Trimming took 0 bases from V and 3 from J; bases not matched to a gene: 3. The CDR3 loop spans 16 amino acids. The CDR3 DNA follows: TGCGCCAGCAGCCAAGAAGGGACAGGGATCAATCAGCCCCAGCATTTT. Protein: CASSQEGTGINQPQHF.

The V gene is TRBV7-3, the J gene TRBJ2-3; a weak D match, TRBD1 (5 bases). V was clipped by 5 bases and J by 0 bases, with 12 bases between them. Per germline, CDR1 SGHTA and CDR2 FQGTGA. The CDR3 sequence is 15 residues long. Here the CDR3 reads CASSPQGLSTDTQYF. CDR3 nucleotide sequence: TGTGCCAGCAGCCCCCAGGGCCTTAGCACAGATACGCAGTATTTT.

V and J are TRBV27 and TRBJ1-4, with D possibly being TRBD1 (6 bases). The CDR3 totals 13 residues. Trimming removed 5 bases at V and 3 bases at J, with 7 bases between. CDR1 and CDR2 (germline): MNHEY, SMNVEV (reference sequence). The CDR3 sequence: CASSGQPNEKLFF. Here the CDR3 DNA reads TGTGCCAGCAGTGGACAGCCTAATGAAAAACTGTTTTTT.

The V and J genes are TRBV9 and TRBJ2-1; maybe TRBD1 (6 bases). The CDR3 extends over 16 amino acids. Germline CDR1 reads SGDLS; CDR2 reads YYNGEE. The V and J ends lost 3 bases and 5 bases respectively, with 18 bases between them. Here the CDR3 DNA reads TGTGCCAGCAGCGCGACCACAGGGACCCCAGACAATGAGCAGTTCTTC. As protein: CASSATTGTPDNEQFF.

This chain joins TRBV10-3 and TRBJ2-5, with 8 bases matching TRBD2. V dropped 2 bases and J dropped 4; count of bases not matched to a gene: 12. The CDR3 is made up of 17 amino acids. Germline V gene sequence: CDR1 ENHRY, CDR2 SYGVKD. CDR3 residues: CAISEAFREGLGETQYF. The CDR3 region has the DNA TGTGCCATCAGTGAGGCCTTCCGGGAGGGTCTCGGAGAGACCCAGTACTTC.